The 10 T cell receptor beta chains below come from one sample, sequenced in a study of shared clonotypes between healthy human individuals. Sequenced by immunoSEQ multiplex PCR; TCRdb stores in-frame clones only, minus some. This sample yields some 1,100,000 clones, of which 70% to 80% are seen a single time; approximately 0.5% belongs to the top ten. Sequencing input: memory CD4+ T cells from PBMCs. The sample's subset: CD45RA-negative fraction. These TCRs come from a young man in good health. Some clones in this sample may be carry-over from other donors' samples.

The chain employs TRBV7-2 and TRBJ2-6, with a weak D call TRBD2 (5 bases). The CDR3 sequence is 14 residues long. Germline CDR1 SGHTA, CDR2 FQGNSA. The V end was cut by 8 bases, the J end by 0 bases, with 8 bases between. DNA of the CDR3: TGTGCCAGCGGGAGTCTCTCTGGGGCCAACGTCCTGACTTTC. Protein sequence: CASGSLSGANVLTF.

This chain uses TRBV5-1 with TRBJ2-1; TRBD1 aligns across 9 bases. This CDR3 is built from 15 residues. V lost 5 bases, J lost 7 bases, and 10 bases stayed unmatched. Germline CDR1 and CDR2: SGHRS and YFSETQ. For the CDR3, the DNA is TGCGCCAGCAGTTCCGGGACAGGGAGCGGGAATGAGCAGTTCTTC. Residues: CASSSGTGSGNEQFF.

This CDR3 reads CASSPGPYNEQFF. The CDR3 nucleotides read TGTGCCAGCAGCCCGGGACCATACAATGAGCAGTTCTTC. The chain recombines TRBV7-2 with TRBJ2-1; D possibly matches TRBD1 or TRBD2 (5 bases each). The germline V and J ends were trimmed by 5 bases and 4 bases, with 9 bases remaining between them. The CDR3 length is 13 residues. In germline, CDR1 is SGHTA, CDR2 FQGNSA.

This clone was recorded at least ten times. This rearrangement joins TRBV30 to TRBJ2-5, with D maybe TRBD2 (6 bases). CDR1 GTSNPN and CDR2 SVGIG come from the germline V gene (reference sequence). V lost 1 base and J lost 1, with 19 bases in between. The CDR3 totals 17 residues. The CDR3 region is CAWSGGWRERLQETQYF. CDR3 DNA: TGTGCCTGGAGTGGGGGGTGGCGGGAAAGGCTCCAAGAGACCCAGTACTTC.

As concerns this clone: One base separates it from a far larger clone, so it is likely a read error. The chain employs TRBV6-4 and TRBJ2-7; the match to TRBD2 covers 10 bases. Germline loops: CDR1 MRHNA, CDR2 SNTAGT. CDR3 length equals 14 residues. The J segment lost 3 bases and the V segment lost 6 bases, leaving 5 bases of the junction unmatched. CDR3 amino acids: CASRSGLAVYEQYF. The DNA for the CDR3 is TGTGCCAGCAGATCAGGACTAGCGGTCTACGAGCAGTACTTC.

The V gene is TRBV2, the J gene TRBJ1-5, with 11 bases identical to TRBD1. The CDR3 contains 16 residues. Germline V lookup: CDR1 SNHLY, CDR2 FYNNEI. Losses at the gene ends were 6 bases for V and 3 bases for J; bases not matched to a gene: 7. The CDR3 spells CASSVGDRGYNQPQHF. The CDR3 nucleotides read TGTGCCAGCAGCGTAGGGGACAGGGGGTACAATCAGCCCCAGCATTTT.

The chain is built from TRBV18 and TRBJ1-1, with D possibly matching TRBD1 (5 bases). CDR3 length: 15 residues. Germline CDR1 KGHSH, CDR2 LQKENI. The V gene lost 1 base and the J gene lost 0 bases, with 9 bases spanning the gap. The CDR3 spells CASSPLGLLNTEAFF. CDR3 sequence (DNA): TGTGCCAGCTCACCACTGGGACTTTTGAACACTGAAGCTTTCTTT.

To note about this clone: A far more abundant clone sits one base away, making this likely a read error. The chain has TRBV7-2 and TRBJ2-5; D gene ambiguous. The CDR3 spans 11 residues. Trimming cost V 5 bases and J 4 bases, with 5 bases left between them. Germline CDR1 SGHTA, CDR2 FQGNSA. The DNA for the CDR3 is TGTGCCAGCAGCGTACTAGAGACCCAGTACTTC. As protein: CASSVLETQYF.

About this clone: A much larger clone lies one base from this, so it may be a read error. Other DNA sequences in this specimen translate into the identical CDR3. The chain has TRBV6-6 and TRBJ2-7, with TRBD2 matching 8 bases. V dropped 2 bases and J dropped 6; count of bases not matched to a gene: 3. Germline lookup yields CDR1 MNHNY and CDR2 SVGAGI (reference sequence). The CDR3 has 13 residues. The CDR3 DNA sequence: TGTGCCAGCAGTTACGGTCTAGCGGGCGAGCAGTACTTC. This sequence encodes CASSYGLAGEQYF.

The count of this clone is one. The chain links TRBV5-1 to TRBJ2-1, with a weak D call TRBD2 (7 bases). The CDR3 spans 16 residues. Germline CDR1 and CDR2: SGHRS and YFSETQ. Trimming removed 7 bases from V and 8 bases from J, with 25 bases in between. The CDR3 sequence is CASSLGAGDKEDEQFF. The CDR3 DNA is TGCGCCAGCTCCTTGGGGGCGGGAGATAAAGAGGATGAGCAGTTCTTC.